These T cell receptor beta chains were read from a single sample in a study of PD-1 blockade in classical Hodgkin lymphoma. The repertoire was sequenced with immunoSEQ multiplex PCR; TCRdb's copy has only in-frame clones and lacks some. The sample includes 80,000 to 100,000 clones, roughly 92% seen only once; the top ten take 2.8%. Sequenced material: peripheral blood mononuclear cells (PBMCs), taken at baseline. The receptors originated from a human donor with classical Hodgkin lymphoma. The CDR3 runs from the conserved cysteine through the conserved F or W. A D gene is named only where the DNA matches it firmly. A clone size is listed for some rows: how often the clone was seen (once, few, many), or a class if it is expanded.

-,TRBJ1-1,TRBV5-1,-,TGCGCCAGCAGCTTGGCCTTGGCCAGCACTGAAGCTTTCTTT,CASSLALASTEAFF
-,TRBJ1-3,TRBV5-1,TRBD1,TGCGCCAGCAGCCTTCTACAGGGGAACTCTGGAAACACCATATATTTT,CASSLLQGNSGNTIYF
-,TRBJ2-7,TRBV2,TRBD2,TGTGCCAGCATTTTGACTAGCAGCTCCTACGAGCAGTACTTC,CASILTSSSYEQYF
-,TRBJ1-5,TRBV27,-,TGTGCCAGCAGTTTTCCGGGTCAGCCCCAGCATTTT,CASSFPGQPQHF
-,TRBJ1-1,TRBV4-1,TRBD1,TGCGCCAGCAGCCAATTCCCAGGGGGTCGCACTGAAGCTTTCTTT,CASSQFPGGRTEAFF
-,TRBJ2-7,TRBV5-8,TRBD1,TGTGCCAGCAGCCCGGACAGGGGGCTTGGCGAGCAGTACTTC,CASSPDRGLGEQYF
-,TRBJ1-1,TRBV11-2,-,TGTGCCAGCAGCTTACAGGTGAGGAGCACTGAAGCTTTCTTT,CASSLQVRSTEAFF
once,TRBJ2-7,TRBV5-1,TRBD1,TGCGCCAGCAGCCTCAACAGGGGACCCCCCCACGAGCAGTACTTC,CASSLNRGPPHEQYF
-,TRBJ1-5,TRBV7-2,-,TGTGCCAGCAGCTTAGTGCAGAATCAGCCCCAGCATTTT,CASSLVQNQPQHF
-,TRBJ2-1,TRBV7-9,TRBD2,TGTGCCAGCAGCCTTCATAGCGGGAGGCCCTACAATGAGCAGTTCTTC,CASSLHSGRPYNEQFF
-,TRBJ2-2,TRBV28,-,TGTGCCAGCAGTTTCAACGGGAGAGGTGGCGACACCGGGGAGCTGTTTTTT,CASSFNGRGGDTGELFF
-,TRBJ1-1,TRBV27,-,TGTGCCAGCACTAAACAGGGCATAACTGAAGCTTTCTTT,CASTKQGITEAFF
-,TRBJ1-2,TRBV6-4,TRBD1,TGTGCCAGCAGTGATAGATCGACAGGGGACTACTATGGCTACACCTTC,CASSDRSTGDYYGYTF
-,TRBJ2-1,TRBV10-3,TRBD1,TGTGCCATCAGTGCCGGGACAGGGACCTACAATGAGCAGTTCTTC,CAISAGTGTYNEQFF
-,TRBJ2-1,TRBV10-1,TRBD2,TGCGCCAGCAGTGCGGCGGGGGGCGGGAGTAACAATGAGCAGTTCTTC,CASSAAGGGSNNEQFF
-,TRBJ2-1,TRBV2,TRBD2,TGTGCCAGCAGGGCCCCGGGCGGGAGGGTCACCCACAATGAGCAGTTCTTC,CASRAPGGRVTHNEQFF
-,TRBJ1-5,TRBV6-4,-,TGTGCCAGCAGTGAAGGCAGGTGGGGGCCCCAGCATTTT,CASSEGRWGPQHF
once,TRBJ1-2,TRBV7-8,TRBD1,TGTGCCAGCAGCTCAATGGGACAGGGCTACTATGGCTACACCTTC,CASSSMGQGYYGYTF
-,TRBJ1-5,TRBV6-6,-,TGTGCCGGACGCGTAGAGACTGATCAGCCCCAGCATTTT,CAGRVETDQPQHF
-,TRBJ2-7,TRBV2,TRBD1,TGTGCCAGCAGTCCCCGGGGACAGGGTCCATACGAGCAGTACTTC,CASSPRGQGPYEQYF
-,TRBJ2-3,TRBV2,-,TGTGCCAGCAGTGAACGGTGGGCCGGCACAGATACGCAGTATTTT,CASSERWAGTDTQYF
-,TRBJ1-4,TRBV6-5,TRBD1,TGTGCCAGCAGTGGGGGACAGGGAGTTGAAAAACTGTTTTTT,CASSGGQGVEKLFF
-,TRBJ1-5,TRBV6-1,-,TGTGCCAGCAGTGAAGCGGTGGTTCAGCCCCAGCATTTT,CASSEAVVQPQHF
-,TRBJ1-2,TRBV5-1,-,TGCGCCAGCAGCTTGGGGGGCCACTATGGCTACACCTTC,CASSLGGHYGYTF
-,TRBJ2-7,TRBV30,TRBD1,TGTGCCTGGAAGGCCGGGACAGGGGATTACGAGCAGTACTTC,CAWKAGTGDYEQYF
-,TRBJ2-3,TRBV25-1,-,TGTGCCAGCAGTGAGTCTATGGGGGGAACAGATACGCAGTATTTT,CASSESMGGTDTQYF
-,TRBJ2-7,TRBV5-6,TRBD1,TGTGCCAGCAGCCCCCGGACAGGGAGAAAAGCCTACGAGCAGTACTTC,CASSPRTGRKAYEQYF
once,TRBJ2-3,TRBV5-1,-,TGCGCCAGCAGTCACGGACAGAATTATGCAGATACGCAGTATTTT,CASSHGQNYADTQYF
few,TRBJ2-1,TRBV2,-,TGTGCCAGCAGTGATCTCCTTCCAGGTCAGAATGAGCAGTTCTTC,CASSDLLPGQNEQFF
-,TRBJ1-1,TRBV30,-,TGTGCCTGGAGGGGGGGGATAGGGACTGAAGCTTTCTTT,CAWRGGIGTEAFF
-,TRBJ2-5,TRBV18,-,TGTGCCAGCTCACCACCCTTACAGGGCGGAGGGACCCAGTACTTC,CASSPPLQGGGTQYF
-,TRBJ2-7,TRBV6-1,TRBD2,TGTGCCAGCAGTGTCTGGACTAGCGGGACACAAGAGCAGTACTTC,CASSVWTSGTQEQYF
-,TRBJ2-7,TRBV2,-,TGTGCCAGCAGTGAAGCGCTAGGGACCGGCGAGCAGTACTTC,CASSEALGTGEQYF
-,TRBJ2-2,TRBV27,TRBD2,TGTGCCAGCAGTCCGACGGGGGGGAGCGGGAGGGCCAGTGGGGAGCTGTTTTTT,CASSPTGGSGRASGELFF
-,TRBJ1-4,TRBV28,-,TGTGCCAGCTCAGTTTTATACGTGAACAGGGTTAATGAAAAACTGTTTTTT,CASSVLYVNRVNEKLFF
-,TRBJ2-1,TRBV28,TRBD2,TGTGCCAGCACCTACCCTCAGCGGGAGGGCCGTAATGAGCAGTTCTTC,CASTYPQREGRNEQFF
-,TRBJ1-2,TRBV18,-,TGTGCCAGCTCACCCTCAGCCGTTAACTATGGCTACACCTTC,CASSPSAVNYGYTF
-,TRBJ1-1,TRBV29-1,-,TGCAGCGCCCATACAGCGAGGGCCACTGAAGCTTTCTTT,CSAHTARATEAFF
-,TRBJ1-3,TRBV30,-,TGTGCCTGGGAAACAGAAAACACCATATATTTT,CAWETENTIYF
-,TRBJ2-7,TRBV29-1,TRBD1,TGCAGCGTTGGTCCGGGGACAGCCTACGAGCAGTACTTC,CSVGPGTAYEQYF
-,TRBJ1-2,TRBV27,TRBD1,TGTGCCAGCAGTTTACAGGGGGTTCATGGCTACACCTTC,CASSLQGVHGYTF
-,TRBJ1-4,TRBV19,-,TGTGCCAGTAGTATGGGGCAGGGACGCTTTGCAACTAATGAAAAACTGTTTTTT,CASSMGQGRFATNEKLFF
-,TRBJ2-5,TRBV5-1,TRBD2,TGCGCCAGCAGCTTGGAGCGGGGGTCGAATCGGGAGACCCAGTACTTC,CASSLERGSNRETQYF
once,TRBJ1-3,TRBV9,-,TGTGCCAGCAGTACCGGACGGCCCTCTGGAAACACCATATATTTT,CASSTGRPSGNTIYF
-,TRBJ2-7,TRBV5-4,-,TGTGCCAGCAGCTTCAGCTCCTACGAGCAGTACTTC,CASSFSSYEQYF
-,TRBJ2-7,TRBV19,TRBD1,TGTGCCAGTAGTCCTATAAACAGGGGGAGCTACGAGCAGTACTTC,CASSPINRGSYEQYF